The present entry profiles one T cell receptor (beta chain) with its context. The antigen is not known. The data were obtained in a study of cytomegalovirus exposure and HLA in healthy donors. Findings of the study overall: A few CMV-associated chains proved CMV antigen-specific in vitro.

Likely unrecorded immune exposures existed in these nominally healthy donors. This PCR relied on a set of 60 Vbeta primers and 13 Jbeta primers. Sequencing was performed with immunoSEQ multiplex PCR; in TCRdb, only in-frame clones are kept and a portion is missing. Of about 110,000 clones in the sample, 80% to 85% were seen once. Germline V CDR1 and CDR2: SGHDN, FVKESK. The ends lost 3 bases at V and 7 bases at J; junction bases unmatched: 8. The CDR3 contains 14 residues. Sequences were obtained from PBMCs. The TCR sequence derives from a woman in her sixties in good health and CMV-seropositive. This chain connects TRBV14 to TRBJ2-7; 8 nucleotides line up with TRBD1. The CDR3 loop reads CASSQPITGGEQYF. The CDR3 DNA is TGTGCCAGCAGCCAGCCGATCACAGGGGGTGAGCAGTACTTC.